These 17 T cell receptor beta chains were all obtained from the same sample, sequenced in a study of blood T cells in healthy people across ages. Next came a second PCR, run for roughly 6 to 11 cycles, which used a sample-barcoded 5' primer along with a J-beta primer mix. TCRdb reprocessed the 5' RACE reads with MiXCR, giving one entry per CDR3 protein. In the table there are about 930,000 distinct CDR3 sequences, about 29% of which are singletons. This same sample was also taken into another study, of T cells of mothers and their children.

Sequences were obtained from blood. The receptors derive from a middle-aged woman in good health.

The J gene is TRBJ1-2, the V gene TRBV9; D call uncertain. Germline V gene sequence: CDR1 SGDLS, CDR2 YYNGEE. Trimming pared 0 bases from V and 0 bases from J, leaving 9 bases between. This CDR3 is built from 15 residues. For the CDR3, the DNA is TGTGCCAGCAGCGTAGCTGCCGGGACTAACTATGGCTACACCTTC. Its translation is CASSVAAGTNYGYTF.

Comments on this clonotype: A read error may be the cause here, since a much bigger clone is one base away. The J gene is TRBJ2-3, the V gene TRBV4-3; no definite D call. The CDR3 totals 15 residues. CDR1 and CDR2 (germline): LGHNA, YSLEER. For the CDR3, the DNA is TGCACCAGCAGCCAAGGGTGGGTAGGCGGAGATACGCAGTATTTT. Translation gives CTSSQGWVGGDTQYF.

This clonotype turned up a few times. The chain has TRBV10-3 and TRBJ1-1; D gene ambiguous. Germline V CDR1 and CDR2: ENHRY, SYGVKD. There are 12 residues in the CDR3. Trimming took 7 bases from V and 0 from J, leaving 6 bases between them. CDR3 loop: CAIKDLNTEAFF. As DNA, the CDR3 is TGTGCCATCAAGGACCTGAACACTGAAGCTTTCTTT.

This clonotype occurred a few times. The CDR3 loop reads CASSSHLGGTGANVLTF. Written as DNA, the CDR3 is TGTGCCAGCAGTTCGCACTTGGGGGGAACTGGGGCCAACGTCCTGACTTTC. This chain joins TRBV28 and TRBJ2-6; TRBD2 is a possible D gene (6 bases). Germline CDR1 and CDR2: MDHEN and SYDVKM. V dropped 4 bases and J dropped 2 bases, with 15 bases sitting between them. The CDR3 is 17 residues long.

V gene TRBV29-1 combines with J gene TRBJ2-3; the match to TRBD2 covers 7 bases. V lost 3 bases to trimming and J lost 2 bases; unmatched junction nucleotides: 8. CDR1 and CDR2 (germline): SQVTM, ANQGSEA. This CDR3 contains 15 residues. The CDR3 DNA reads as TGCAGCGTTGATGGCAGCGGGGTGTCCACAGATACGCAGTATTTT. Translated: CSVDGSGVSTDTQYF.

This clonotype was seen a few times. The CDR3: CASSSGTSGSSSYNEQFF. The CDR3 DNA reads as TGTGCCAGCAGTTCCGGGACTAGCGGGTCGAGCTCCTACAATGAGCAGTTCTTC. The chain has TRBV28 and TRBJ2-1; 12 bases line up with TRBD2. CDR1 and CDR2 (germline): MDHEN, SYDVKM. This CDR3 has 18 amino acids. V gave up 4 bases and J gave up 0 bases; unmatched junction bases: 7.

The genes are TRBV24-1 and TRBJ2-5; TRBD1 aligns across 10 bases. V shed 3 bases, J shed 11 bases, and the junction held 14 bases outside the gene matches. The CDR3 is made up of 16 amino acids. Germline V gene lookup returns CDR1 KGHDR and CDR2 SFDVKD. The CDR3 sequence: CATSDPGQGGYNEQYF. CDR3 DNA: TGTGCCACCAGTGATCCCGGACAGGGGGGTTACAATGAGCAGTACTTC.

On this clonotype itself: Compared with germline, one end of the junction differs, possibly owing to a read error. The J gene is TRBJ2-6, the V gene TRBV6-1; the D gene is possibly TRBD1 (6 bases). The germline CDR1 and CDR2 sequences are MNHNS and SASEGT. The CDR3 spans 18 residues. Here the CDR3 reads CASNEYGARGSGANVLTF. CDR3 DNA: TGTGCCAGCAATGAATACGGGGCCAGGGGCTCTGGGGCCAACGTCCTGACTTTC.

The chain carries TRBV12-3 or TRBV12-4 and TRBJ1-1; D is unresolved. This CDR3 comprises 14 residues. With 3 bases removed from V and 3 bases from J, the gap between germline ends came to 11 bases. The CDR3 is CASSFLRVDTEAFF. CDR3 nucleotide sequence: TGTGCCAGCAGTTTTCTTAGGGTGGACACTGAAGCTTTCTTT.

This clonotype was observed many times. This rearrangement joins TRBV7-2 to TRBJ2-4, with D possibly being TRBD2 (6 bases). This CDR3 is 16 amino acids long. Trimming removed 5 bases at V and 0 bases at J, with 14 bases between. Per the germline V gene, CDR1 is SGHTA and CDR2 is FQGNSA. The DNA of the CDR3 is TGTGCCAGCAGCCCCACCGGGACTCAAGCCAAAAACATTCAGTACTTC. It codes for CASSPTGTQAKNIQYF.

This clonotype was seen ten or more times. V is TRBV12-3 or TRBV12-4 and J is TRBJ1-2; D is unresolved. Trimming left V 6 bases short and J 8 bases short, with 16 bases between. CDR3 length equals 13 residues. The CDR3 DNA is TGTGCCAGCAGCCAAACAAGGGAGGGCGGCTACACCTTC. This codes for CASSQTREGGYTF.

Of note for this clonotype: A junction end diverges from the germline sequence, so it may reflect a read error. This sequence joins TRBV6-6 and TRBJ1-4, with D hard to call. The V gene's germline CDR1 is MNHNY and CDR2 SVGAGI (reference sequence). The CDR3 totals 12 residues. CDR3: CASTKNNEKLYF. In nucleotides, the CDR3 is TGTGCCAGCACCAAGAATAATGAAAAACTGTATTTT.

This clonotype was picked up a small number of times. The junction and the germline gene differ at one end; a read error may be behind it. The chain recombines TRBV2 with TRBJ2-7; D is possibly TRBD2 (6 bases). This CDR3 comprises 15 residues. Germline V CDR1 and CDR2: SNHLY, FYNNEI. CDR3 sequence (DNA): TGTGCCAGCAGTGAAAGTGGCGGGGTTTCCTACGGGCAGTACTTC. Protein: CASSESGGVSYGQYF.

A few counts support this clonotype. The V gene is TRBV4-3, the J gene TRBJ1-2; D remains ambiguous. In germline, CDR1 is LGHNA, CDR2 YSLEER. CDR3 size: 15 residues. Trimming took off 1 base at V and 0 bases at J, with 9 bases between the two ends. CDR3 bases: TGCGCCAGCAGCCAAGTCTACAGAGCTAACTATGGCTACACCTTC. It codes for CASSQVYRANYGYTF.

This clonotype was observed a handful of times. The chain links TRBV25-1 to TRBJ2-3, with 7 bases aligning to TRBD2. The V gene's germline CDR1 is MGHDK and CDR2 SYGVNS. This CDR3 spans 11 amino acids. With V trimmed by 5 bases and J by 13 bases, 6 bases remained unmatched. The CDR3 DNA reads TGTGCCAGCAGTAGCGGGGTATTTGAGTATTTT. Translated: CASSSGVFEYF.

In its sample, this clonotype was seen many times. Relative to the germline gene, one junction end is altered; a read error may explain this. The J gene is TRBJ1-1, the V gene TRBV3-1; tentatively, D is TRBD1 (5 bases). Germline V CDR1 and CDR2: LGHDT, YNNKEL (reference sequence). The CDR3 extends over 13 amino acids. The CDR3, as DNA: TGCGCCAGCAGCCGACAGCTGAACACTGAAGCTTTCTTT. It yields the protein CASSRQLNTEAFF.

The CDR3 sequence: CSARDTGGARNYGYTF. CDR3 nucleotides: TGCAGTGCTAGAGATACAGGGGGCGCAAGGAACTATGGCTACACCTTC. The chain recombines TRBV20-1 with TRBJ1-2, with 9 bases matching TRBD1. The CDR3 runs 16 residues. V was clipped by 0 bases and J by 2 bases; unmatched bases: 7. Looked up from germline, CDR1 is DFQATT and CDR2 is SNEGSKA (reference sequence).